The clone carrying this TCR beta chain showed up many times. The target antigen is unknown. The source of the sample is a study of neurological immune-mediated disorders. Findings and limits, study-wide: None of the CDR3 amino acid sequences of expanded clones recurred across subjects, suggesting private repertoires in all groups.

The cells used in sorted libraries, CD4+ or CD8+ T cells, numbered 1 million. As for the cDNA, it was generated by 5'RACE with 10-nucleotide random UMIs. From 15-18 subjects, every sequencing run obtained over 170 million TCR-beta sequences. MiXCR was run by TCRdb on the 5' RACE reads, yielding one entry per CDR3 protein. The sample holds approximately 38,000 distinct CDR3 sequences, approximately 7.2% seen once. V was pared by 3 bases and J by 3 bases, with 11 bases between. Germline lookup yields CDR1 DFQATT and CDR2 SNEGSKA (reference sequence). The CDR3 runs to 14 residues. V and J are TRBV20-1 and TRBJ2-2, with D tentatively TRBD1 or TRBD2 (5 bases each). The source is a man aged 45-65 years in good health. What was sequenced was CD4+ T cells from blood. The CDR3 nucleotides are TGCAGTGCTAGGAAATTGGGGGACACCGGGGAGCTGTTTTTT. Translating gives CSARKLGDTGELFF.